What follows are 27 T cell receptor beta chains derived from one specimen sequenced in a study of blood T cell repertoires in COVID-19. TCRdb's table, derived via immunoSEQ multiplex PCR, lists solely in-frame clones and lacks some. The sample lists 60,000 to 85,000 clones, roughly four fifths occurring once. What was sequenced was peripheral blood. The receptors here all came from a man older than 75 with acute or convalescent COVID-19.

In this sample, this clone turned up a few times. The CDR3 reads CASSSTGQGGEKLFF. CDR3 coding DNA: TGCGCCAGCAGCTCAACGGGACAGGGAGGTGAAAAACTGTTTTTT. The V and J genes are TRBV5-1 and TRBJ1-4; 9 bases agree with TRBD1. There are 15 residues in the CDR3. Germline lookup yields CDR1 SGHRS and CDR2 YFSETQ. The V and J ends lost 3 bases and 7 bases, in that order; junction bases with no gene match: 7.

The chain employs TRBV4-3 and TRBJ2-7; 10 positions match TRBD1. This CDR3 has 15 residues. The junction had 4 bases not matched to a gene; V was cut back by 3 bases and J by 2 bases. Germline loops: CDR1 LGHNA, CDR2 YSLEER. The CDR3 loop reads CASSQDDRGPYEQYF. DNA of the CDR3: TGCGCCAGCAGCCAGGATGACAGGGGGCCCTACGAGCAGTACTTC.

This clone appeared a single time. CDR3: CASSSQTNTEAFF. The CDR3, as DNA: TGTGCCAGCAGTTCACAAACGAACACTGAAGCTTTCTTT. The chain joins TRBV6-5 to TRBJ1-1, with unresolved D. Germline V lookup: CDR1 MNHEY, CDR2 SVGAGI. The CDR3 is 13 residues long. Trimming cost V 4 bases and J 1 base, with 7 bases left between them.

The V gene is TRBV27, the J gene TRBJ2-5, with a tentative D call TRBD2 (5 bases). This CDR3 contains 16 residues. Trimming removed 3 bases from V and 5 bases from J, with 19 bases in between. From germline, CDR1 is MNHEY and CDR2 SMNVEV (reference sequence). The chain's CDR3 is CASSFRPSEVRETQYF. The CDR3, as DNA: TGTGCCAGCAGTTTTCGCCCCTCGGAGGTCCGGGAGACCCAGTACTTC.

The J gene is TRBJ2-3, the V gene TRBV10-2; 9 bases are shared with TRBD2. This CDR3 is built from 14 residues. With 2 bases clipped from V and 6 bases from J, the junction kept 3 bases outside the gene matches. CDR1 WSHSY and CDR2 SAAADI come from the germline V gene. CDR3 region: CASSEASGTDTQYF. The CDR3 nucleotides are TGCGCCAGCAGTGAGGCTAGCGGGACGGATACGCAGTATTTT.

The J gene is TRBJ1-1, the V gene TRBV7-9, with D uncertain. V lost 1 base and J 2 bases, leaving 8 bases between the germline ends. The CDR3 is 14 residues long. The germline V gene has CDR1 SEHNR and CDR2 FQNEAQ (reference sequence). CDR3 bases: TGTGCCAGCAGCTTAGACGGGAGTAACACTGAAGCTTTCTTT. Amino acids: CASSLDGSNTEAFF.

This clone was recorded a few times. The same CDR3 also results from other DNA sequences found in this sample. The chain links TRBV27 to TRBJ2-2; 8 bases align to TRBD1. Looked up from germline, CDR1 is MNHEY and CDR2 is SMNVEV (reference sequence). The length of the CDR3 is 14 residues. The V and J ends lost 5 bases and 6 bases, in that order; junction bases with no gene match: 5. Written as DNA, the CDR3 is TGTGCCAGCAGTCTTCGACAGGGGTCCGGGGAGCTGTTTTTT. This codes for CASSLRQGSGELFF.

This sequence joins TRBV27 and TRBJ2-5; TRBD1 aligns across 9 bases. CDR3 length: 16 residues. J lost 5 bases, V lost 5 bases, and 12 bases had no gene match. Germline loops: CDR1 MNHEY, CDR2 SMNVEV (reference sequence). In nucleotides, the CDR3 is TGTGCCAGCAGTCAAATCCCACAGGGGGCAGGGGAGACCCAGTACTTC. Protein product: CASSQIPQGAGETQYF.

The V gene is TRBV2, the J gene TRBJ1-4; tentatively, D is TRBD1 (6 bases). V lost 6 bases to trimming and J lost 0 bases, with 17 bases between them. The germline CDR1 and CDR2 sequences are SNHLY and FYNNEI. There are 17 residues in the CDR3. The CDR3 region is CASRADRSFTTNEKLFF. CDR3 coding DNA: TGTGCCAGCAGGGCCGACAGGTCCTTTACAACTAATGAAAAACTGTTTTTT. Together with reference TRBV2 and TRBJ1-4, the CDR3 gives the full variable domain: EPEVTQTPSHQVTQMGQEVILRCVPISNHLYFYWYRQILGQKVEFLVSFYNNEISEKSEIFDDQFSVERPDGSNFTLKIRSTKLEDSAMYFCASRADRSFTTNEKLFFGSGTQLSVL.

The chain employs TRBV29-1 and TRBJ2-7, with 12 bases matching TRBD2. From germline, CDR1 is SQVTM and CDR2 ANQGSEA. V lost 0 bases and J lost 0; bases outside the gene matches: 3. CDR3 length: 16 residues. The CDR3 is CSVEDGLAGSSYEQYF. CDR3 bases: TGCAGCGTTGAAGACGGACTAGCGGGGAGCTCCTACGAGCAGTACTTC.

CDR3 sequence: CASRGRGGLAQYF. The CDR3 DNA reads TGTGCCAGCAGGGGAAGGGGGGGGTTGGCCCAGTACTTC. The rearrangement joins TRBV28 to TRBJ2-5; maybe TRBD2 (7 bases). Germline-derived CDR1 and CDR2 are MDHEN and SYDVKM. V was pared by 6 bases and J by 9 bases, with 17 bases between. This CDR3 comprises 13 residues.

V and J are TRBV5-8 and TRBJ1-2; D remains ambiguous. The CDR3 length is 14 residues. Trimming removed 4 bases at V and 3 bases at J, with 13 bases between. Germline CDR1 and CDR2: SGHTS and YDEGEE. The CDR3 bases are TGTGCCAGCAGCGTGGGGAGGGTGGACTATGGCTACACCTTC. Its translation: CASSVGRVDYGYTF.

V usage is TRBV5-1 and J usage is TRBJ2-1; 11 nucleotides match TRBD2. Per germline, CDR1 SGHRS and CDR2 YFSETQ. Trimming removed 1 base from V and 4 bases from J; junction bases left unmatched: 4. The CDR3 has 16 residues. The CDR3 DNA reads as TGCGCCAGCAGCTTGATGGGACTAGCGGAATACAATGAGCAGTTCTTC. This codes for CASSLMGLAEYNEQFF.

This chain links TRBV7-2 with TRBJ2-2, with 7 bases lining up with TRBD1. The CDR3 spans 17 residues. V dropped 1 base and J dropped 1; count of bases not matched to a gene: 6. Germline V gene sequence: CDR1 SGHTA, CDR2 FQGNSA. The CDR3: CASSLDGTAKNTGELFF. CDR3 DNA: TGTGCCAGCAGCTTAGACGGGACAGCAAAGAACACCGGGGAGCTGTTTTTT.

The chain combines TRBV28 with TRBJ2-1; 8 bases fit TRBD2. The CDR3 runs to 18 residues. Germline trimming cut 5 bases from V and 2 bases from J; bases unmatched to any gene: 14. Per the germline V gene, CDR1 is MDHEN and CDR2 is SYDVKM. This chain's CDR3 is CASSPPLGGGPTYNEQFF. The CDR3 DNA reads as TGTGCCAGCAGTCCGCCTCTGGGCGGGGGGCCGACCTACAATGAGCAGTTCTTC.

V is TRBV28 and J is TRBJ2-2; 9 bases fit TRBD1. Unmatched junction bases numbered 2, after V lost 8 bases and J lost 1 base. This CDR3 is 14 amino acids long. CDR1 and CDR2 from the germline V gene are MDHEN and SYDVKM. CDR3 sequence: CASAGQGNTGELFF. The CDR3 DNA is TGTGCCAGCGCGGGACAGGGGAACACCGGGGAGCTGTTTTTT.

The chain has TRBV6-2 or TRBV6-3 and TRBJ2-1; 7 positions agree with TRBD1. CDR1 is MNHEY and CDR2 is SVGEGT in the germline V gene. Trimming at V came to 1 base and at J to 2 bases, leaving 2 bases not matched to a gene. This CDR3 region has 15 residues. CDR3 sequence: CASSYWDSAYNEQFF. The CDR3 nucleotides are TGTGCCAGCAGTTACTGGGACAGTGCCTACAATGAGCAGTTCTTC.

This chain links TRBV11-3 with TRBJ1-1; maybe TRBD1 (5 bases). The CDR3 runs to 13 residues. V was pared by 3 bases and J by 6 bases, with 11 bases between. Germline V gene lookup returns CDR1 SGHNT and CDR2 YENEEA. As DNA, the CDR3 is TGTGCCAGCAGCTTGGGGACGGGGGCTGAAGCTTTCTTT. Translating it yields CASSLGTGAEAFF.

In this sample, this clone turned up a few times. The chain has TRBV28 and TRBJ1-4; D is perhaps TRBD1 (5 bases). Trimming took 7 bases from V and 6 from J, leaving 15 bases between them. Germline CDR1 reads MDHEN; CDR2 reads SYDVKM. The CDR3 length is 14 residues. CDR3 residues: CASTLGQGYEKLFF. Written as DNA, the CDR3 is TGTGCCAGCACCTTAGGCCAGGGTTATGAAAAACTGTTTTTT. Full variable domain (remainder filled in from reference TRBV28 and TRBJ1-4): DVKVTQSSRYLVKRTGEKVFLECVQDMDHENMFWYRQDPGLGLRLIYFSYDVKMKEKGDIPEGYSVSREKKERFSLILESASTNQTSMYLCASTLGQGYEKLFFGSGTQLSVL.

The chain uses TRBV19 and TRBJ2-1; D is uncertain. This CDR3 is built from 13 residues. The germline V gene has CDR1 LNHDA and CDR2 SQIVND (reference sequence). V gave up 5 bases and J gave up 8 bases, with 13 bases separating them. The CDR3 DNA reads TGTGCCAGTAGTCACCTAGGCCCATATGAGCAGTTCTTC. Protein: CASSHLGPYEQFF.

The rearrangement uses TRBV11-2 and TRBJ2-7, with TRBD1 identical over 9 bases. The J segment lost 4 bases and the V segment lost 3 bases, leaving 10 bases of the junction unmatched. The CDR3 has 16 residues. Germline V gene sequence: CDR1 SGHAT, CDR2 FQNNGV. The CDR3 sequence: CASSFGYGTGFYEQYF. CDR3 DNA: TGTGCCAGCAGCTTTGGTTATGGGACAGGGTTTTACGAGCAGTACTTC.

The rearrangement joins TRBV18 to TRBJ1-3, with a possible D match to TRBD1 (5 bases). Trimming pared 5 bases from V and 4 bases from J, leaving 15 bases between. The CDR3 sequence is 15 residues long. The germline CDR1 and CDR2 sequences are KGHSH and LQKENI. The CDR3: CASSGQGVSGNTIYF. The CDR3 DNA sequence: TGTGCCAGCTCAGGACAAGGGGTATCGGGAAACACCATATATTTT. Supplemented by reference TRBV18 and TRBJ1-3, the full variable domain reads NAGVMQNPRHLVRRRGQEARLRCSPMKGHSHVYWYRQLPEEGLKFMVYLQKENIIDESGMPKERFSAEFPKEGPSILRIQQVVRGDSAAYFCASSGQGVSGNTIYFGEGSWLTVV.

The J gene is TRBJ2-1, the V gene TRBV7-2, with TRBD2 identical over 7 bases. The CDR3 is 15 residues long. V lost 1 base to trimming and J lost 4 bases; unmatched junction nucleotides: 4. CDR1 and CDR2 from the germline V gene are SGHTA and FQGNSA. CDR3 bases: TGTGCCAGCAGCTTAGTGGTAGCGGGTTACAATGAGCAGTTCTTC. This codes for CASSLVVAGYNEQFF.

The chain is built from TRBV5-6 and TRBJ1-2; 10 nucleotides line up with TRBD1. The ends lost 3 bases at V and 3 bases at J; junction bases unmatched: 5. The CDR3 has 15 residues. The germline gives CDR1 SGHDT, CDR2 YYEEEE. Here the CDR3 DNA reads TGTGCCAGCAGCTCGCTCGGGACAGGGGACTATGGCTACACCTTC. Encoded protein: CASSSLGTGDYGYTF.

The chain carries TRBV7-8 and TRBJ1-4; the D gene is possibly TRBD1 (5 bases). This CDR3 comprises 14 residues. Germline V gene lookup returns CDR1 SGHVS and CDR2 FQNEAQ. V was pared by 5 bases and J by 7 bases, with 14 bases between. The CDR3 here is CASSRSGRGEKLFF. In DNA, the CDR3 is TGTGCCAGCAGCCGTTCAGGGCGGGGTGAAAAACTGTTTTTT.

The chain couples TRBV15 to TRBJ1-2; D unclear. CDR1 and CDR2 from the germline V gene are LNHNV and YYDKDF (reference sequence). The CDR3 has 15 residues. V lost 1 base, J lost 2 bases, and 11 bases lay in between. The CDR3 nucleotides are TGTGCCACCAGCAGAGGCGTCGGTTGGAACTATGGCTACACCTTC. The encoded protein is CATSRGVGWNYGYTF.

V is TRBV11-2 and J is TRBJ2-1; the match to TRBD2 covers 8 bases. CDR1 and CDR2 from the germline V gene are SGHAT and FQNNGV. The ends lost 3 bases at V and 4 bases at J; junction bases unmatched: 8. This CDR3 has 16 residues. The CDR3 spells CASSFLGGGTYNEQFF. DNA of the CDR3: TGTGCCAGCAGCTTCCTCGGGGGGGGGACGTACAATGAGCAGTTCTTC. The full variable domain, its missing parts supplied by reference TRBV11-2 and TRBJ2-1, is EAGVAQSPRYKIIEKRQSVAFWCNPISGHATLYWYQQILGQGPKLLIQFQNNGVVDDSQLPKDRFSAERLKGVDSTLKIQPAKLEDSAVYLCASSFLGGGTYNEQFFGPGTRLTVL.